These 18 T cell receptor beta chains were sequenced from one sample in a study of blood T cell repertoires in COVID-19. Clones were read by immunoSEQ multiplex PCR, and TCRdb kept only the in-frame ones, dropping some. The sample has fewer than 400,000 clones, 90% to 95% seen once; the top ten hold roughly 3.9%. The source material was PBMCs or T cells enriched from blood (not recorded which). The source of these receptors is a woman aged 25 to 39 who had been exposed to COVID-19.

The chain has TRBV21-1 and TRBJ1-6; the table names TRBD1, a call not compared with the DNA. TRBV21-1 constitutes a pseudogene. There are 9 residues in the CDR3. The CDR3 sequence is CASGGPLHF. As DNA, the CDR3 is TGTGCCAGCGGGGGCCCCCTCCACTTT.

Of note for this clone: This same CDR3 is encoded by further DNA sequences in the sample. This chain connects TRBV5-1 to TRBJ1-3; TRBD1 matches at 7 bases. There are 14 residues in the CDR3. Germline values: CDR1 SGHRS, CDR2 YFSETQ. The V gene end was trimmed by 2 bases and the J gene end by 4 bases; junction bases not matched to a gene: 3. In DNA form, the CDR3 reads TGCGCCAGCAGCTTAAGGACAGGAGGAAACACCATATATTTT. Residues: CASSLRTGGNTIYF.

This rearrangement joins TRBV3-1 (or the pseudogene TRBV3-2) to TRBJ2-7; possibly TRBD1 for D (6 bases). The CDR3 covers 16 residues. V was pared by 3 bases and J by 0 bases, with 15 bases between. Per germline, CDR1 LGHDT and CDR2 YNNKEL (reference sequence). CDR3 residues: CASSQAGTTLSYEQYF. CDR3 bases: TGTGCCAGCAGCCAGGCAGGGACAACCCTCTCCTACGAGCAGTACTTC.

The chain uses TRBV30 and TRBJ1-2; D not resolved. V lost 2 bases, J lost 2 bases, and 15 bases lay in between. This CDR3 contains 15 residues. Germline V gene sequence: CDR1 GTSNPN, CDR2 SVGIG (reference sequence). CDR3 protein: CAWSTAAERNYGYTF. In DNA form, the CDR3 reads TGTGCCTGGAGTACTGCAGCGGAGCGAAACTATGGCTACACCTTC.

The CDR3 DNA sequence: TGTGCCAGCATGGGGGGGACTGAAGCTTTCTTT. Residues: CASMGGTEAFF. V and J are TRBV2 and TRBJ1-1; TRBD1 might be the D (5 bases). The V gene's germline CDR1 is SNHLY and CDR2 FYNNEI. This CDR3 has 11 residues. Trimming stripped 7 bases from V and 5 bases from J, with 8 bases between.

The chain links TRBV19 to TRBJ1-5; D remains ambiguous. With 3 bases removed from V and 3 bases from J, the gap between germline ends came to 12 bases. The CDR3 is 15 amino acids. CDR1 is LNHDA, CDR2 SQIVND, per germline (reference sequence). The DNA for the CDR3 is TGTGCCAGTAGTATGCGGAGCAGCATCAATCAGCCCCAGCATTTT. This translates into CASSMRSSINQPQHF.

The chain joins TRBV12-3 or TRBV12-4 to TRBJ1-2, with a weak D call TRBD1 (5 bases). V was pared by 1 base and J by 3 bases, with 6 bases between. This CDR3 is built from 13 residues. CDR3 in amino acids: CASSLVQDYGYTF. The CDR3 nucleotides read TGTGCCAGCAGTTTAGTACAGGACTATGGCTACACCTTC.

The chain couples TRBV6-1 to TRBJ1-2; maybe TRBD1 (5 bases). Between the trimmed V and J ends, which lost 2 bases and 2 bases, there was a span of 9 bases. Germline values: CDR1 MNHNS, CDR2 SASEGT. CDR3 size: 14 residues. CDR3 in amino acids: CASSERGLNYGYTF. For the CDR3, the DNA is TGTGCCAGCAGTGAAAGGGGATTGAACTATGGCTACACCTTC.

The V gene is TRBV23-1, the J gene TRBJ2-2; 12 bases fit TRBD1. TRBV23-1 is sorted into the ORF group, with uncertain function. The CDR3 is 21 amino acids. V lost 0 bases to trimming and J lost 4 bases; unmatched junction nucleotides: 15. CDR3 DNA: TGCGCCAGCAGTCAATCGTCCCGGGACAGGGGGCTTATCTGGGTCACCGGGGAGCTGTTTTTT. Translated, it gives CASSQSSRDRGLIWVTGELFF.

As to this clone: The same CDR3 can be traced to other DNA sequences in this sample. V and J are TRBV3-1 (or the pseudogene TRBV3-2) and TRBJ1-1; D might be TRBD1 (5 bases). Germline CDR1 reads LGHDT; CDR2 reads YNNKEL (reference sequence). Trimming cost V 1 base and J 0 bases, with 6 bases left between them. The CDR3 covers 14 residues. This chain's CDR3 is CASSQAGLNTEAFF. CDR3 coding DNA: TGTGCCAGCAGCCAAGCAGGGTTGAACACTGAAGCTTTCTTT.

The CDR3 sequence is CASSNTHTGTRWEKLFF. The CDR3 DNA follows: TGTGCCAGTAGTAATACCCACACCGGGACTCGGTGGGAAAAACTGTTTTTT. The chain employs TRBV19 and TRBJ1-4; possibly TRBD1 for D (5 bases). Germline values: CDR1 LNHDA, CDR2 SQIVND (reference sequence). This CDR3 has 17 residues. V was pared by 4 bases and J by 8 bases, with 23 bases between.

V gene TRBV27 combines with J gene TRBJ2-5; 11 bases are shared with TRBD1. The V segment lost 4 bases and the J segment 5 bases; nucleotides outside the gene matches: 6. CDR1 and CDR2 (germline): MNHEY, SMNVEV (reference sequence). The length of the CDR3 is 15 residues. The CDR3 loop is CASSSGQGGSETQYF. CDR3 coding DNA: TGTGCCAGCAGTTCGGGACAGGGGGGCAGCGAGACCCAGTACTTC.

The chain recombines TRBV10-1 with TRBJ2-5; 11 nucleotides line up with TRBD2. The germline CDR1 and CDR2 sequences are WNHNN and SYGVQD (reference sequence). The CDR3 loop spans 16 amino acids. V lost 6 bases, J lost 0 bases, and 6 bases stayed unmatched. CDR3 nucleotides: TGCGCCAGCAGAAACACTAGCGGGGGCTACCAAGAGACCCAGTACTTC. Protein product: CASRNTSGGYQETQYF.

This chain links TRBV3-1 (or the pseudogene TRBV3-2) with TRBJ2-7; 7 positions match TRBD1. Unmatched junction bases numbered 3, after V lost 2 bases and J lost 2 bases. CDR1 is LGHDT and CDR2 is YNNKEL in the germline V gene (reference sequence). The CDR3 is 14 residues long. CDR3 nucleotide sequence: TGTGCCAGCAGCCAACGGGACAGACCCTACGAGCAGTACTTC. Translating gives CASSQRDRPYEQYF.

CDR3 DNA sequence: TGTGCCAGCAGCCCTGGTGCGGGGTACCTTAATTCACCCCTCCACTTT. Translated, it gives CASSPGAGYLNSPLHF. The rearrangement uses TRBV6-2 or TRBV6-3 and TRBJ1-6; D gene uncertain. In germline, CDR1 is MNHEY, CDR2 SVGEGT. V gave up 6 bases and J gave up 6 bases, with 18 bases separating them. The CDR3 is made up of 16 amino acids.

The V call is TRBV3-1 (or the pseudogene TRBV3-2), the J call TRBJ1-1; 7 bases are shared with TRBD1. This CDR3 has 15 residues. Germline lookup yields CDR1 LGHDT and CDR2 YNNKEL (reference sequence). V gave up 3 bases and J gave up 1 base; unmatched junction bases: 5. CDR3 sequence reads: CASSHTRQGNTEAFF. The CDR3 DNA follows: TGTGCCAGCAGCCATACACGACAGGGGAACACTGAAGCTTTCTTT.

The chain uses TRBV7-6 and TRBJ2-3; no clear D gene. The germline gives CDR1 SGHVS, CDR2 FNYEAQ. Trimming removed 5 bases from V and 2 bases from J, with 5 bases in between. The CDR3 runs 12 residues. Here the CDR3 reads CASSQNTDTQYF. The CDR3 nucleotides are TGTGCCAGCAGCCAAAACACAGATACGCAGTATTTT.

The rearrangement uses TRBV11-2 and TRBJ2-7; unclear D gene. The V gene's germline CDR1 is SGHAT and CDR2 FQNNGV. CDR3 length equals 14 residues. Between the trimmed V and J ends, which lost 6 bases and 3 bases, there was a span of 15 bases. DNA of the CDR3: TGTGCCAGCAGAATTCCGGGTTCCCTCTACGAGCAGTACTTC. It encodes CASRIPGSLYEQYF.